These 12 T cell receptor beta chains were all obtained from the same sample, sequenced in a study of shared clonotypes between healthy human individuals. This table comes from immunoSEQ multiplex PCR, and its TCRdb copy is limited to in-frame clones, with some not included. This sample yields about 2.1 million clones, of which about 92% are seen a single time; more than 1.5% belongs to the top ten. CD8 cells regarded as naive lacked CD45RO, were positively chosen for CCR7, and omitted terminally differentiated effector memory CD45RA+ cells. The specimen sequenced was naive CD8+ T cells from PBMCs. The receptors were gathered from a young man in good health. Some clones in this sample may be carry-over from other donors' samples.

The chain has TRBV12-5 and TRBJ1-1; the D gene is possibly TRBD1 (5 bases). V was cut by 3 bases and J by 7 bases, with 9 bases left in between. From germline, CDR1 is LGHNT and CDR2 FRNRAP. The CDR3 is 12 amino acids. The CDR3: CASGFSGGEAFF. The CDR3 DNA reads TGTGCTAGTGGTTTCTCGGGGGGTGAAGCTTTCTTT.

The J gene is TRBJ1-1, the V gene TRBV5-1; possible D gene TRBD1, 6 bases. Germline V gene sequence: CDR1 SGHRS, CDR2 YFSETQ. V lost 5 bases and J 4 bases, leaving 18 bases between the germline ends. This CDR3 has 15 residues. DNA of the CDR3: TGCGCCAGCAGGCGCTCCCAGGGGCAGACCACTGAAGCTTTCTTT. It yields the protein CASRRSQGQTTEAFF.

The chain links TRBV15 to TRBJ2-7; 10 bases agree with TRBD2. V dropped 5 bases and J dropped 5; count of bases not matched to a gene: 15. Per the germline V gene, CDR1 is LNHNV and CDR2 is YYDKDF (reference sequence). This CDR3 comprises 17 residues. DNA for the CDR3: TGTGCCACCAGCTCCAGAGGATGGCTAGCGGGAGAACACGAGCAGTACTTC. Translating it yields CATSSRGWLAGEHEQYF.

V is TRBV7-9 and J is TRBJ2-1; weak D call: TRBD1 (5 bases). V dropped 4 bases and J dropped 9 bases, with 16 bases sitting between them. There are 14 residues in the CDR3. Germline V CDR1 and CDR2: SEHNR, FQNEAQ (reference sequence). CDR3 sequence: CASSSRAGLGEQFF. The CDR3 coding sequence is TGTGCCAGCAGCTCCCGGGCAGGGTTGGGTGAGCAGTTCTTC.

The chain couples TRBV11-2 to TRBJ2-1; the match to TRBD2 covers 9 bases. Germline trimming cut 1 base from V and 7 bases from J; bases unmatched to any gene: 8. Germline CDR1 SGHAT, CDR2 FQNNGV. The CDR3 covers 16 residues. The CDR3 bases are TGTGCCAGCAGCTTAGTTTCTAGCGGGATGAGGAATGAGCAGTTCTTC. This sequence encodes CASSLVSSGMRNEQFF.

The chain joins TRBV4-3 to TRBJ2-1, with D possibly matching TRBD1 (6 bases). This CDR3 contains 16 residues. Germline V lookup: CDR1 LGHNA, CDR2 YSLEER. Trimming stripped 1 base from V and 7 bases from J, with 17 bases between. The CDR3: CASSQATQGPGNEQFF. For the CDR3, the DNA is TGCGCCAGCAGCCAAGCTACCCAGGGGCCTGGGAATGAGCAGTTCTTC.

This chain uses TRBV7-8 with TRBJ2-7, with TRBD1 matching 9 bases. This CDR3 is built from 16 residues. Germline V gives CDR1 SGHVS, CDR2 FQNEAQ. V shed 0 bases and J 3 bases; nucleotides not matched to a gene: 6. CDR3 bases: TGTGCCAGCAGCTTAGCGACCGGGACAGGGAACTACGAGCAGTACTTC. This gives the protein CASSLATGTGNYEQYF.

DNA of the CDR3: TGCAGCGTTGAGAGTTGGAGGGGGCAACACGCCAGCGAGTCTAACTATGGCTACACCTTC. Protein: CSVESWRGQHASESNYGYTF. J is TRBJ1-2 and V is TRBV29-1, with 7 positions matching TRBD1. Germline V lookup: CDR1 SQVTM, CDR2 ANQGSEA. The CDR3 has 20 residues. The ends lost 3 bases at V and 0 bases at J; junction bases unmatched: 22.

The chain carries TRBV28 and TRBJ2-5; unclear D gene. CDR1 and CDR2 from the germline V gene are MDHEN and SYDVKM. The V and J ends lost 6 bases and 8 bases respectively, with 16 bases between them. This CDR3 contains 13 residues. CDR3 bases: TGTGCCAGCAGCCACCGGACCTCAGAAACCCAGTACTTC. It codes for CASSHRTSETQYF.

A single count supports this clone. The genes are TRBV11-2 and TRBJ2-1; no firm D call. The germline V gene encodes CDR1 SGHAT and CDR2 FQNNGV. The V end was cut by 5 bases, the J end by 2 bases, with 16 bases between. The CDR3 is 16 amino acids. Here the CDR3 DNA reads TGTGCCAGCAGCCCCTCTCCCCATACTCCCTACAATGAGCAGTTCTTC. Protein sequence: CASSPSPHTPYNEQFF.

This clone was seen once. This chain connects TRBV19 to TRBJ1-1; weak D call: TRBD1 (5 bases). CDR3 length: 16 amino acids. Trimming left V 5 bases short and J 1 base short, with 17 bases between. Germline assignment: CDR1 LNHDA and CDR2 SQIVND (reference sequence). CDR3 region: CASSANPGPWNTEAFF. The CDR3 coding sequence is TGTGCCAGTAGTGCAAATCCAGGGCCGTGGAACACTGAAGCTTTCTTT.

V gene TRBV10-3 combines with J gene TRBJ2-3; 13 nucleotides agree with TRBD2. This CDR3 spans 16 amino acids. Germline CDR1 and CDR2: ENHRY and SYGVKD. V was pared by 6 bases and J by 2 bases, with 5 bases of the junction left unmatched. The CDR3 sequence is CAIRLGLAGVTDTQYF. The DNA for the CDR3 is TGTGCCATCAGGCTAGGACTAGCGGGAGTCACAGATACGCAGTATTTT.